This TCR beta chain was identified in a study of T cells in Graves' hyperthyroidism and ophthalmopathy. Study findings and constraints: Within blood appeared most thyroid clonotypes that had expanded above 0.001.

The table lists this clonotype with many counts. Its target is unknown. CDR1 SGHVS and CDR2 FNYEAQ come from the germline V gene. There are 16 residues in the CDR3. Trimming removed 3 bases from V and 4 bases from J; junction bases left unmatched: 7. The study excluded patients with uncontrolled infection, other autoimmune disease, pregnancy or lactation. RNA transcripts provided the source from which TCR beta CDR3 regions were amplified. Researchers ran a first-round RT-PCR on the TCR CDR3 using the HTBI primer set. TCRdb analysed the multiplex PCR reads with MiXCR anew, one entry per CDR3 protein. Of 650,000 to 700,000 distinct CDR3 sequences detected, about 18% appear once; the ten largest clones hold around 16%.

The receptor was isolated from a man in his fifties or sixties with Graves' hyperthyroidism. The sequencing sample was made of blood. The chain combines TRBV7-6 with TRBJ1-5; TRBD1 aligns across 9 bases. The CDR3 loop reads CASSFSADRGNQPQHF. The DNA for the CDR3 is TGTGCCAGCAGCTTCTCAGCGGACAGGGGTAATCAGCCCCAGCATTTT.